The 23 T cell receptor beta chains in this list originate from one sample, sequenced in a study of regulatory T cells in long-lasting Graves disease. To make TCR beta libraries, researchers used iRepertoire HTBI primers and Arm-PCR of CDR3 regions. TCRdb independently ran MiXCR on the multiplex PCR reads; one entry per CDR3 protein. There are 300,000 to 400,000 distinct CDR3 sequences in the sample; 18% occur only once, and approximately 35% lies in the top ten. Time point denoted: newly diagnosed GD, antithyroid drugs for less than 3 months. Extracted RNA from PBMCs served as the source of the TCR library. The specimen was peripheral blood mononuclear cells (PBMCs), collected at new diagnosis, from a patient treated with antithyroid drugs. The receptors shown here come from a female donor with Graves disease.

This chain joins TRBV20-1 and TRBJ2-6; no firm D call. The CDR3 is 15 residues long. The V gene's germline CDR1 is DFQATT and CDR2 SNEGSKA (reference sequence). The germline V and J ends were trimmed by 0 bases and 2 bases, with 8 bases remaining between them. CDR3: CSARDFSAGANVLTF. CDR3 in DNA: TGCAGTGCTAGAGATTTCAGCGCTGGGGCCAACGTCCTGACTTTC.

This clonotype was seen repeatedly, ten times or more. This chain uses TRBV30 with TRBJ2-7; unclear D gene. Germline assignment: CDR1 GTSNPN and CDR2 SVGIG (reference sequence). The ends were cut back, 4 bases at V and 3 bases at J, with 7 bases in the middle. The CDR3 is made up of 11 amino acids. The CDR3 protein is CAWTINYEQYF. Written as DNA, the CDR3 is TGTGCCTGGACGATCAACTACGAGCAGTACTTC.

Ten or more counts support this clonotype. The chain carries TRBV3-1 and TRBJ2-1; 9 nucleotides line up with TRBD2. Losses at the gene ends were 4 bases for V and 6 bases for J; bases not matched to a gene: 7. The CDR3 covers 15 residues. The germline V gene encodes CDR1 LGHDT and CDR2 YNNKEL (reference sequence). CDR3 sequence: CASSLERREGNEQFF. DNA of the CDR3: TGTGCCAGCAGCCTCGAACGGCGGGAGGGCAATGAGCAGTTCTTC.

This clonotype appeared many times. V usage is TRBV5-1 and J usage is TRBJ2-5; a weak D match, TRBD1 (6 bases). Germline V lookup: CDR1 SGHRS, CDR2 YFSETQ. With 2 bases removed from V and 5 bases from J, the gap between germline ends came to 13 bases. The CDR3 loop spans 14 amino acids. The CDR3 loop reads CASSFQGMVETQYF. The CDR3 nucleotides read TGCGCCAGCAGCTTTCAGGGGATGGTGGAGACCCAGTACTTC.

The V call is TRBV6-5, the J call TRBJ1-5, with a possible D match to TRBD1 (5 bases). The germline V gene has CDR1 MNHEY and CDR2 SVGAGI. V was clipped by 0 bases and J by 2 bases, with 14 bases between them. The CDR3 runs 17 residues. CDR3 in amino acids: CASSYSKRGTRNQPQHF. CDR3 nucleotide sequence: TGTGCCAGCAGTTACTCGAAAAGGGGTACTCGCAATCAGCCCCAGCATTTT.

This clonotype was detected only a few times. This rearrangement joins TRBV20-1 to TRBJ1-2; possible D gene TRBD1, 6 bases. V lost 6 bases, J lost 5 bases, and 16 bases lay in between. CDR3 length: 13 residues. Germline-derived CDR1 and CDR2 are DFQATT and SNEGSKA (reference sequence). The CDR3 is CSAPSGTLYGYTF. CDR3 nucleotides: TGCAGTGCCCCCTCGGGGACACTGTATGGCTACACCTTC.

Comment on this clonotype: A much larger clone sits a single nucleotide away, making a read error possible. The rearrangement links TRBV29-1 to TRBJ2-1; 12 bases are a match to TRBD2. Germline assignment: CDR1 SQVTM and CDR2 ANQGSEA. The length of the CDR3 is 15 residues. The ends lost 7 bases at V and 10 bases at J; junction bases unmatched: 14. CDR3 protein: CSARPGLAGSHEQFF. The CDR3 nucleotides are TGCAGCGCACGCCCTGGACTAGCGGGAAGCCACGAGCAGTTCTTC.

This clonotype has at least ten counts. The genes are TRBV28 and TRBJ2-7; D possibly corresponds to TRBD1 (6 bases). Germline-derived CDR1 and CDR2 are MDHEN and SYDVKM. This CDR3 region has 12 residues. Trimming removed 5 bases at V and 3 bases at J, with 8 bases between. In DNA form, the CDR3 reads TGTGCCAGCAGTGTGGGACACTACGAGCAGTACTTC. Protein sequence: CASSVGHYEQYF. Drawing the rest from reference TRBV28 and TRBJ2-7, the complete variable domain is DVKVTQSSRYLVKRTGEKVFLECVQDMDHENMFWYRQDPGLGLRLIYFSYDVKMKEKGDIPEGYSVSREKKERFSLILESASTNQTSMYLCASSVGHYEQYFGPGTRLTVT.

The sample holds a few counts of this clonotype. The rearrangement links TRBV12-3 or TRBV12-4 to TRBJ2-5; TRBD2 matches at 11 bases. This CDR3 is built from 17 residues. V was clipped by 8 bases and J by 1 base; unmatched bases: 12. CDR3 in amino acids: CASAHPPGLAVQETQYF. The CDR3 DNA reads TGTGCCAGCGCCCACCCGCCGGGACTAGCGGTCCAAGAGACCCAGTACTTC.

The DNA of the CDR3 is TGCAGCGTTGAAGGACTCTACAATGAGCAGTTCTTC. The encoded protein is CSVEGLYNEQFF. The rearrangement joins TRBV29-1 to TRBJ2-1; D gene ambiguous. This CDR3 has 12 amino acids. The ends were cut back, 1 base at V and 3 bases at J, with 4 bases in the middle. Germline V gene sequence: CDR1 SQVTM, CDR2 ANQGSEA.

This clonotype appeared many times. The chain is built from TRBV12-5 and TRBJ1-5, with 7 bases that match TRBD1. Germline V gene data show CDR1 as LGHNT and CDR2 as FRNRAP. J was trimmed by 2 bases and V by 7 bases; bases with no gene match: 8. This CDR3 contains 15 residues. The CDR3 sequence is CASAAHRGGNQPQHF. CDR3 nucleotides: TGTGCTAGTGCGGCCCACAGGGGTGGCAATCAGCCCCAGCATTTT.

With respect to this clonotype: Since the CDR3 does not end with the conserved phenylalanine or tryptophan, this likely comes from a read error. The chain uses TRBV5-1 and TRBJ2-3, with D unclear. The CDR3 is made up of 11 amino acids. Trimming pared 4 bases from V and 3 bases from J, leaving 3 bases between. The germline V gene encodes CDR1 SGHRS and CDR2 YFSETQ. The DNA of the CDR3 is TGCGCCAGCAGCGAAACAGATACGCAGTATTTA. Protein product: CASSETDTQYL.

This clonotype was counted ten times or more. The chain links TRBV28 to TRBJ2-1; D is perhaps TRBD2 (5 bases). Germline V CDR1 and CDR2: MDHEN, SYDVKM. This CDR3 region has 16 residues. Trimming shortened V by 3 bases and J by 10 bases, and 22 bases separated the two germline ends. The CDR3 nucleotides are TGTGCCAGCAGTTTCATATTCGGGATGCTTAATGAGGAGCAGTTCTTC. This sequence encodes CASSFIFGMLNEEQFF.

This clonotype was found many times. The chain employs TRBV3-1 and TRBJ2-1, with D possibly TRBD2 on 5 matching bases. The V end was cut by 1 base, the J end by 8 bases, with 15 bases between. Germline CDR1 is LGHDT and CDR2 is YNNKEL (reference sequence). The CDR3 has 15 residues. This CDR3 reads CASSQGKASLHEQFF. The DNA for the CDR3 is TGTGCCAGCAGCCAAGGGAAGGCTAGCCTCCATGAGCAGTTCTTC.

Ten or more counts support this clonotype. The chain has TRBV6-1 and TRBJ1-6, with 10 bases identical to TRBD1. CDR3 length: 15 residues. Germline trimming cut 5 bases from V and 7 bases from J; bases unmatched to any gene: 5. CDR1 is MNHNS and CDR2 is SASEGT in the germline V gene. CDR3 sequence: CASSRQGADNSPLHF. The CDR3, as DNA: TGTGCCAGCAGTCGACAGGGGGCGGACAATTCACCCCTCCACTTT.

In this sample, this clonotype turned up a few times. The chain combines TRBV27 with TRBJ2-7; maybe TRBD2 (5 bases). V lost 6 bases to trimming and J lost 0 bases, with 15 bases between them. Looked up from germline, CDR1 is MNHEY and CDR2 is SMNVEV (reference sequence). The CDR3 has 15 residues. Here the CDR3 DNA reads TGTGCCAGCAGCCCTATAGCGTCCAGCTCCTACGAGCAGTACTTC. Protein sequence: CASSPIASSSYEQYF.

This clonotype appeared many times. The chain has TRBV30 and TRBJ1-5; maybe TRBD1 (5 bases). The CDR3 has 14 amino acids. Trimming pared 3 bases from V and 5 bases from J, leaving 14 bases between. Germline lookup yields CDR1 GTSNPN and CDR2 SVGIG (reference sequence). The CDR3 DNA reads as TGTGCCTGGAGCATATCTATGGGGGATCAGCCCCAGCATTTT. Amino acid sequence: CAWSISMGDQPQHF.

The V gene is TRBV2, the J gene TRBJ2-7; D uncertain. CDR3 length: 13 amino acids. V gave up 3 bases and J gave up 3 bases, with 9 bases separating them. CDR1 SNHLY and CDR2 FYNNEI come from the germline V gene. The CDR3 sequence is CASSDWVGYEQYF. The DNA of the CDR3 is TGTGCCAGCAGTGATTGGGTGGGCTACGAGCAGTACTTC.

This chain uses TRBV6-1 with TRBJ2-7; 8 bases agree with TRBD1. After removal of 6 bases from V and 7 bases from J, the junction contained 5 bases not matched to a gene. Germline values: CDR1 MNHNS, CDR2 SASEGT. The CDR3 has 12 amino acids. The CDR3 DNA is TGTGCCAGCAGACCAGGGGGCGGAGAGCAGTACTTC. Protein product: CASRPGGGEQYF.

The table lists this clonotype with a few counts. A much larger clone is a single base away; this may be a read error. V gene TRBV2 combines with J gene TRBJ2-7; 8 nucleotides match TRBD1. This CDR3 has 15 residues. Germline CDR1 is SNHLY and CDR2 is FYNNEI. V was clipped by 5 bases and J by 3 bases; unmatched bases: 9. CDR3 region: CASSLTGAALYEQYF. Here the CDR3 DNA reads TGTGCCAGCAGTTTGACAGGGGCGGCCCTCTACGAGCAGTACTTC.

This clonotype has ten or more counts. The chain employs TRBV11-2 and TRBJ1-6; possibly TRBD1 for D (6 bases). Germline-derived CDR1 and CDR2 are SGHAT and FQNNGV. The CDR3 length is 17 residues. The V and J ends lost 0 bases and 3 bases respectively, with 12 bases between them. CDR3 amino acids: CASSLDKQGSYNSPLHF. The CDR3 region has the DNA TGTGCCAGCAGCTTAGATAAACAGGGCAGCTATAATTCACCCCTCCACTTT.

V is TRBV5-6 and J is TRBJ2-7, with 12 bases aligning to TRBD2. Germline loops: CDR1 SGHDT, CDR2 YYEEEE. The length of the CDR3 is 16 residues. J lost 2 bases, V lost 0 bases, and 3 bases had no gene match. The CDR3 DNA sequence: TGTGCCAGCAGCTTGGATGGACTAGCGGGGACCTACGAGCAGTACTTC. Protein product: CASSLDGLAGTYEQYF.

This clonotype was observed once. V and J are TRBV7-9 and TRBJ2-7; perhaps TRBD1 as D (6 bases). CDR1 SEHNR and CDR2 FQNEAQ come from the germline V gene (reference sequence). Trimming stripped 4 bases from V and 5 bases from J, with 9 bases between. The CDR3 consists of 12 residues. The CDR3 DNA is TGTGCCAGCAGCTCGACAGGTGACGAGCAGTACTTC. Translation gives CASSSTGDEQYF.